The TCR beta chain under discussion was sequenced for a study of cytomegalovirus exposure and HLA in healthy donors. The V end lost 0 bases, the J end lost 8 bases, and 8 bases lay between the germline ends. CDR1 and CDR2 from the germline V gene are SGHNT and YYREEE (reference sequence). The CDR3 contains 12 residues. With 60 Vbeta and 13 Jbeta primers, the PCR was carried out. Repertoires were generated with immunoSEQ multiplex PCR, while TCRdb's copy carries only in-frame clones and drops some. Among around 140,000 clones listed, roughly 79% were seen once. The chain employs TRBV5-4 and TRBJ1-2; TRBD1 might be the D (6 bases). This receptor was identified in a woman aged 55-69 years in good health and CMV-seropositive. The sample was PBMCs. CDR3 amino acids: CASSLDREGYTF. In nucleotides, the CDR3 is TGTGCCAGCAGCTTGGACAGGGAAGGCTACACCTTC.